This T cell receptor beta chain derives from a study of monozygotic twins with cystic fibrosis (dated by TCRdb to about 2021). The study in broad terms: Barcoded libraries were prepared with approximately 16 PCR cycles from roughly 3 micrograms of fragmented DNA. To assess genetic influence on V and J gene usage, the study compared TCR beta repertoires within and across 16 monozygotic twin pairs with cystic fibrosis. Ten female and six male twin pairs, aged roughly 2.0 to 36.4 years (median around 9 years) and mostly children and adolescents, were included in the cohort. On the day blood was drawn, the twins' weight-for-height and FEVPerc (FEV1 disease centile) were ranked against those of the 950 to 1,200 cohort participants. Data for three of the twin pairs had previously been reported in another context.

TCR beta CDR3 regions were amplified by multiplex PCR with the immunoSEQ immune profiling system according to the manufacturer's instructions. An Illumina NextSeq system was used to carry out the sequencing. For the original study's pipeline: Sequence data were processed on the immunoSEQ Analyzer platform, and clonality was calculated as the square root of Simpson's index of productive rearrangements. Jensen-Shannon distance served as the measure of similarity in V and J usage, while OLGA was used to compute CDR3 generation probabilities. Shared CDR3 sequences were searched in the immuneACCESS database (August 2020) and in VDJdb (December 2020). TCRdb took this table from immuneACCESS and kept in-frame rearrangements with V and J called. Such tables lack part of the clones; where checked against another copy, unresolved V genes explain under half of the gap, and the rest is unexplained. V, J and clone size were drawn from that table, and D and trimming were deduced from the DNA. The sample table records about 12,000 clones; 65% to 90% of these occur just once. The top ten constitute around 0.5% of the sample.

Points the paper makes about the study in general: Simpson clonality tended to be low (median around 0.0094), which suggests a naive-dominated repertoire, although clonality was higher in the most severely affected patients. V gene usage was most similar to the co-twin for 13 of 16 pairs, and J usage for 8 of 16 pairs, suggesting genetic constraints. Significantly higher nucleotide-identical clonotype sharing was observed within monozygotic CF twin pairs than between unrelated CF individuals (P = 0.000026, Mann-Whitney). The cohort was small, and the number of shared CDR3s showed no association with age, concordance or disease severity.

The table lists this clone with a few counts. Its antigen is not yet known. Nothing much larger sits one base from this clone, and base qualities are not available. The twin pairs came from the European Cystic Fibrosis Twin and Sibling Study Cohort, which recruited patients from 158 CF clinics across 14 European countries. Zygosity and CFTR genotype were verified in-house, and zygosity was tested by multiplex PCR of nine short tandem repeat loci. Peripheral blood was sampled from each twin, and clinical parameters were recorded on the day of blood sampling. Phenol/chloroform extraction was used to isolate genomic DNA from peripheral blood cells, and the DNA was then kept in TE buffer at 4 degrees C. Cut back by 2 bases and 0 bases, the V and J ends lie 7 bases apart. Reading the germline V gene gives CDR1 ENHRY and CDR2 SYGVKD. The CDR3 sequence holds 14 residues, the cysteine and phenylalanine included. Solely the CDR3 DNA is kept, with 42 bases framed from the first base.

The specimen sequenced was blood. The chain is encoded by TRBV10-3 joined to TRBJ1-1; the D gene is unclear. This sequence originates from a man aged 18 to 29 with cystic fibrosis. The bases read TGTGCCATCAGTGAGGGGCAGATGAACACTGAAGCTTTCTTT. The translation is CAISEGQMNTEAFF.